This T cell receptor (beta chain) was found in a study of response to subunit inactivated influenza vaccine. Germline V gene lookup returns CDR1 SGHRS and CDR2 YFSETQ. This CDR3 is 18 amino acids long. With V trimmed by 4 bases and J by 4 bases, 16 bases remained unmatched. This clonotype was observed a handful of times. TCRdb processed the RT-PCR reads anew with MiXCR; each CDR3 protein has one entry. The sample consists of some 150,000 distinct CDR3 sequences, about 12% of them appearing once. The same sample was also used in a study of T cells expressing NK-cell markers. This second study says: UMIs accompanied the 5'RACE template switching by which TCR beta cDNA was made. These same clonotypes (in several donors) also led the CD3+CD56-NKG2C+ fraction.

The TCR sequence derives from a man between 45 and 60 years old who received an inactivated influenza vaccine. The genes are TRBV5-1 and TRBJ2-1; 8 nucleotides match TRBD1. The sequenced sample was CD8+ T cells sorted from PBMCs, obtained 11 to 12 days after vaccination. CDR3 nucleotides: TGCGCCAGCAGCCCCGCCCCTGTGGACAGGGCGTTTTACAATGAGCAGTTCTTC. Translated, it gives CASSPAPVDRAFYNEQFF. Looking up the rest from reference TRBV5-1 and TRBJ2-1 gives the full variable domain: KAGVTQTPRYLIKTRGQQVTLSCSPISGHRSVSWYQQTPGQGLQFLFEYFSETQRNKGNFPGRFSGRQFSNSRSEMNVSTLELGDSALYLCASSPAPVDRAFYNEQFFGPGTRLTVL.